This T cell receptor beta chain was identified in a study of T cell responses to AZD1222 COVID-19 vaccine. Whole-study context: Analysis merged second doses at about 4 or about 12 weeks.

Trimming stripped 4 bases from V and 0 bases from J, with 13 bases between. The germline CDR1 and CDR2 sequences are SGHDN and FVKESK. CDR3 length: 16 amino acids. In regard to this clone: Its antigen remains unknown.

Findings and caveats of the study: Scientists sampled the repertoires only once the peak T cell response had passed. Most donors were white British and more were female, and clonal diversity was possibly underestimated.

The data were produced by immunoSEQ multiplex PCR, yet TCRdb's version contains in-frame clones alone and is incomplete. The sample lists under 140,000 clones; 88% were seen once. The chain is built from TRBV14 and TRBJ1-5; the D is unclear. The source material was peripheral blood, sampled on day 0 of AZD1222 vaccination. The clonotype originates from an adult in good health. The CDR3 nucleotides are TGTGCCAGCAGCCCACTTAGGGCCGGTAGCAATCAGCCCCAGCATTTT. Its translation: CASSPLRAGSNQPQHF.